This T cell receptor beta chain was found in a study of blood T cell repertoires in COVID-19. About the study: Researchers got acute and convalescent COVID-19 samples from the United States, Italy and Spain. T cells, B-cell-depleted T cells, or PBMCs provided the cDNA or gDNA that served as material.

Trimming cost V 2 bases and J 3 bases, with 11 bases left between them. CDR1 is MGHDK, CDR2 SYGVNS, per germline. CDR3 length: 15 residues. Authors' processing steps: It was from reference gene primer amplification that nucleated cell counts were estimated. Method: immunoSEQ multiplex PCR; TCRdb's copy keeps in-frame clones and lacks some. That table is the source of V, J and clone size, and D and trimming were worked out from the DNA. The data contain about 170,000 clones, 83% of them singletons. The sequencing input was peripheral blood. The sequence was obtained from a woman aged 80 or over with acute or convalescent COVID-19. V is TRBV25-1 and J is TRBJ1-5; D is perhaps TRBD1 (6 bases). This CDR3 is CASSEDRLANQPQHF. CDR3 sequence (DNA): TGTGCCAGCAGTGAAGACAGGCTGGCCAATCAGCCCCAGCATTTT.